This paragraph covers one TCR beta chain sequence. The antigen remains undetermined. Germline assignment: CDR1 SGHRS and CDR2 YFSETQ. The CDR3 totals 14 residues. Trimming cost V 4 bases and J 1 base, with 9 bases left between them. Blood genomic DNA input for TRB amplification was about 250-500 ng. The data are from a study of T and B cells in COVID-19 patients. The wider study: About 90% of the roughly 20 active-infection patients had comorbidities associated with unfavorable COVID-19 outcome.

Overall study results and limits: Of 2,000 to 2,500 TCR clusters found only in the recovered cohort, 31 had low generation probability.

Multiplex PCR with BIOMED2 TRB-A/B primer pools amplified TRB rearrangements. TCRdb re-called the multiplex PCR reads through MiXCR, storing one row per CDR3 protein. The repertoire includes over 4,000 distinct CDR3 sequences, roughly 29% of them detected once, and 30% to 40% sits in the top ten. The specimen was blood. This chain joins TRBV5-1 and TRBJ1-5; TRBD1 is a possible D gene (6 bases). The source of this sequence is a human donor with active COVID-19. The chain's CDR3 is CASSPGQSNQPQHF. Here the CDR3 DNA reads TGCGCCAGCAGCCCCGGACAGAGCAATCAGCCCCAGCATTTT. Complete variable domain (other parts from reference TRBV5-1 and TRBJ1-5): KAGVTQTPRYLIKTRGQQVTLSCSPISGHRSVSWYQQTPGQGLQFLFEYFSETQRNKGNFPGRFSGRQFSNSRSEMNVSTLELGDSALYLCASSPGQSNQPQHFGDGTRLSIL.